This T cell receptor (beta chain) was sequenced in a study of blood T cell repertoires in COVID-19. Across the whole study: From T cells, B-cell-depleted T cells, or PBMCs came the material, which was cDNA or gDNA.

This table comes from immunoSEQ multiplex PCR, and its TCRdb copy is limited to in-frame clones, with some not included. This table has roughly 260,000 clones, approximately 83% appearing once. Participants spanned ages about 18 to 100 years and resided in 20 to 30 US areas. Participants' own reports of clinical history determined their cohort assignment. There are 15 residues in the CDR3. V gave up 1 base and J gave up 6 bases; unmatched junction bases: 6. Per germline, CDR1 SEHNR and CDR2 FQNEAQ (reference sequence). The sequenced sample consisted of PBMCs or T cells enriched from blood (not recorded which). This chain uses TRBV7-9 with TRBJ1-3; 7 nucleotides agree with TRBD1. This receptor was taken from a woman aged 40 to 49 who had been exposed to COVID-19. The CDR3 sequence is CASSLGQGFENTIYF. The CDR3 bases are TGTGCCAGCAGCTTAGGACAGGGTTTTGAAAACACCATATATTTT.